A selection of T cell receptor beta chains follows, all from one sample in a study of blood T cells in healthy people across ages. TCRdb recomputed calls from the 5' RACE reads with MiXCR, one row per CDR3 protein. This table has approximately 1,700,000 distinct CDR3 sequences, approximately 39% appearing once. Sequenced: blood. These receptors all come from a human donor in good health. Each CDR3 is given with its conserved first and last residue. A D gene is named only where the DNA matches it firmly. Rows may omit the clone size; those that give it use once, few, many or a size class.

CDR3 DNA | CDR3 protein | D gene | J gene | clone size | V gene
TGTGCCAGCAGTTACTCCCCGGCGGCGGGGGACAATGAGCAGTTCTTC | CASSYSPAAGDNEQFF | TRBD2 | TRBJ2-1 | . | TRBV6-5
TGCGGTGCAACCGACCAAGGGGGGGTTGAAGCCTACAATGAGCAGTTCTTC | CGATDQGGVEAYNEQFF | . | TRBJ2-1 | . | TRBV20-1
TGTGCCAGCAGTGTGAGACAGGGATACGAGCAGTACTTC | CASSVRQGYEQYF | TRBD1 | TRBJ2-7 | few | TRBV6-1
TGTGCCAGCAGTTCCGGACAGGTGATATCACCCCTCCACTTT | CASSSGQVISPLHF | TRBD1 | TRBJ1-6 | . | TRBV28
TGTGCCAGCAGACTAAACCTGGGGGGGATTAATACCTACGAGCAGTACTTC | CASRLNLGGINTYEQYF | TRBD2 | TRBJ2-7 | few | TRBV6-1
TGTGCCAGCTCGGGGGCGGGGAACACTGAAGCTTTCTTT | CASSGAGNTEAFF | . | TRBJ1-1 | . | TRBV2
TGCAGCGTTGCTTACAGGGGGGGATCACCCCTCCACTTT | CSVAYRGGSPLHF | TRBD1 | TRBJ1-6 | . | TRBV29-1
TGTGCCAGCAGTTTGGTCCCGAGGGGTGAGTGGAGCTCTGGGGCCAACGTCCTGACTTTC | CASSLVPRGEWSSGANVLTF | . | TRBJ2-6 | . | TRBV12-3/TRBV12-4
TGTGCCACCAGCAGGGGCGGACAGGGGGACTACTATGGCTACACCTTC | CATSRGGQGDYYGYTF | TRBD1 | TRBJ1-2 | . | TRBV15
TGTGCCAGCAGTAGAGGCACCCTCGTGGGTACGCAGTATTTT | CASSRGTLVGTQYF | . | TRBJ2-3 | . | TRBV2
TGTGCCAGCAGTTTATTAGCTCAACCCTACGAGCAGTACTTC | CASSLLAQPYEQYF | . | TRBJ2-7 | . | TRBV27
TGTGCCAGCAGTTACCTGACTCAGCCCCAGCATTTT | CASSYLTQPQHF | . | TRBJ1-5 | few | TRBV6-2/TRBV6-3
TGCGCCAGCAGCTTGGGGTGGACTAGCGGGGAGTATGAGCAGTTCTTC | CASSLGWTSGEYEQFF | TRBD2 | TRBJ2-1 | . | TRBV5-1
TGTGCCAGCAGTCATAGGGTGGGAAGCTCCTACGAGCAGTACTTC | CASSHRVGSSYEQYF | . | TRBJ2-7 | few | TRBV12-3/TRBV12-4
TGCGCCAGCAGCTTGGAGGACAGGGGGTATGGCTACACCTTC | CASSLEDRGYGYTF | TRBD1 | TRBJ1-2 | . | TRBV5-1
TGTGCCAGCGGCTGGGACAGTTTTAGCACAGATACGCAGTATTTT | CASGWDSFSTDTQYF | TRBD1 | TRBJ2-3 | . | TRBV7-2
TGTGCCAGCAGTTTGAAGGGTGAGGGGAATCAGCCCCAGCATTTT | CASSLKGEGNQPQHF | . | TRBJ1-5 | . | TRBV12-3/TRBV12-4
TGTGCCAGCGCAAGGACAGGGGGCACCTATGGCTACACCTTC | CASARTGGTYGYTF | TRBD1 | TRBJ1-2 | few | TRBV2
TGTGCCAGCAGCTTACAAACAGGGTACGAGCAGTACTTC | CASSLQTGYEQYF | . | TRBJ2-7 | many | TRBV7-9
TGTGCCAGCAGCTTAAGGGGGCTCTCAAATTCACCCCTCCACTTT | CASSLRGLSNSPLHF | TRBD1 | TRBJ1-6 | few | TRBV7-2
TGCGCCAGCAGCCAAGATATGACCGTCTCCTACGAGCAGTACTTC | CASSQDMTVSYEQYF | . | TRBJ2-7 | many | TRBV4-3
TGTGCCAGCAGCCCCCTCTGGGGGCAAGAGACCCAGTACTTC | CASSPLWGQETQYF | . | TRBJ2-5 | . | TRBV11-2
TGTACCAGCAGCTTAAGGGGGGACAGCTCCTCTGGGGCCAACGTCCTGACTTTC | CTSSLRGDSSSGANVLTF | . | TRBJ2-6 | . | TRBV7-3
TGTGCCAGCAGCTCCGCCCAAGGGGGCTGGGAGACCCAGTACTTC | CASSSAQGGWETQYF | TRBD1 | TRBJ2-5 | . | TRBV7-2
TGCAGTGCTAGAGTTATAGCGGGGACACACAATGAGCAGTTCTTC | CSARVIAGTHNEQFF | TRBD2 | TRBJ2-1 | . | TRBV20-1
TGTGCCAGCACCATGGGACGGGAACATCGGACTGAAGCTTTCTTT | CASTMGREHRTEAFF | . | TRBJ1-1 | . | TRBV2
TGTGCCAGCAAGTCGGGGGGGCGAGAGACCCAGTACTTC | CASKSGGRETQYF | TRBD2 | TRBJ2-5 | . | TRBV12-3/TRBV12-4
TGTGCCAGCAGCTTAAACGCGGGAGGGGGAGAGACCCAGTACTTC | CASSLNAGGGETQYF | TRBD2 | TRBJ2-5 | . | TRBV7-3
TGTGCCAGCAGCCCAACCCTACTACAGGGGGCCAGGGATGAGCAGTTCTTC | CASSPTLLQGARDEQFF | TRBD1 | TRBJ2-1 | once | TRBV5-6
TGCGCCAGCAGCTTGTGGACAGGGGAGGACACCGGGGAGCTGTTTTTT | CASSLWTGEDTGELFF | TRBD1 | TRBJ2-2 | . | TRBV5-1
TGTGCCAGCAGCCAAGCGACAAGGGGGAGATACACTGAAGCTTTCTTT | CASSQATRGRYTEAFF | . | TRBJ1-1 | once | TRBV3-1
TGTGCGATTAACTACGGACTAGCGAGGTCCCAGTACTTC | CAINYGLARSQYF | TRBD2 | TRBJ2-7 | . | TRBV7-9
TGTGCCAGCAGCGTAGGAACTACATCCTATGGCTACACCTTC | CASSVGTTSYGYTF | . | TRBJ1-2 | . | TRBV9
TGCAGTGCTAGGGCCCTTCAGGTGAACACTGAAGCTTTCTTT | CSARALQVNTEAFF | . | TRBJ1-1 | . | TRBV20-1